These 32 T cell receptor beta chains share one sample of origin, sequenced in a study of T cells generated in artificial thymic organoids. Organoids aggregated human HSPCs with DLL1-transduced murine MS5 stromal cells. FACS-sorted CD34+CD3- hematopoietic stem and progenitor cells, with residual T cells removed, seeded the organoids. No antigen is known for these receptors. Separate semi-nested PCRs amplified TCRalpha and TCRbeta libraries using constant-region reverse primers in TRAC or TRBC. TCRdb passed the 5' RACE reads through MiXCR, listing each CDR3 protein once. The table has 8,200 or so distinct CDR3 sequences, roughly 25% seen once. The sequenced material came from naive CD8+ T cells grown in artificial thymic organoids from cord blood stem and progenitor cells. Stated subset: CD3+TCRalphabeta+CD8SP T cells; for blood, CD45RO-CCR7+ naive CD8+ T cells. The receptor source for this set is a human donor who gave cord blood stem cells for thymic organoid culture, a cardiac surgery patient who gave postnatal thymus, or a blood donor (not recorded which).

The genes are TRBV5-1 and TRBJ2-7, with a tentative D call TRBD2 (5 bases). The CDR3 length is 16 residues. Germline CDR1 reads SGHRS; CDR2 reads YFSETQ. Trimming took 2 bases from V and 1 from J, leaving 16 bases between them. The DNA for the CDR3 is TGCGCCAGCAGCTTTTCGGGATACTTTACTTCCTACGAGCAGTACTTC. Its translation: CASSFSGYFTSYEQYF.

There are a few counts of this clonotype. This chain uses TRBV9 with TRBJ1-1; 7 bases are a match to TRBD1. Germline V gene data show CDR1 as SGDLS and CDR2 as YYNGEE. Trimming at V came to 2 bases and at J to 4 bases, leaving 8 bases not matched to a gene. CDR3 length equals 15 residues. DNA for the CDR3: TGTGCCAGCAGCGTGAGAGGTAACAGGGGCACTGAAGCTTTCTTT. Its translation is CASSVRGNRGTEAFF.

The chain has TRBV25-1 and TRBJ2-5; 7 bases align to TRBD2. CDR1 MGHDK and CDR2 SYGVNS come from the germline V gene. This CDR3 spans 16 amino acids. Germline trimming cut 0 bases from V and 4 bases from J; bases unmatched to any gene: 8. CDR3 nucleotide sequence: TGTGCCAGCAGTGAATATGGGAGGGCTCCTCTAGAGACCCAGTACTTC. Translated: CASSEYGRAPLETQYF.

Concerning this clonotype: This could be a read error, since a much larger clone is one nucleotide away. Lacking the conserved final phenylalanine or tryptophan, this CDR3 likely reflects a read error. V usage is TRBV6-5 and J usage is TRBJ1-1; no definite D call. The V gene lost 4 bases and the J gene lost 5 bases, with 8 bases spanning the gap. CDR1 MNHEY and CDR2 SVGAGI come from the germline V gene. The CDR3 is 12 amino acids. The CDR3 here is CASSWRGTEAFS. In nucleotides, the CDR3 is TGTGCCAGCAGTTGGAGAGGGACTGAAGCTTTCTCT.

With regard to this clonotype: A much more abundant neighbour one base away suggests this may be a read error. The V call is TRBV10-3, the J call TRBJ2-7; perhaps TRBD2 as D (5 bases). CDR1 ENHRY and CDR2 SYGVKD come from the germline V gene. The CDR3 length is 15 residues. CDR3 amino acids: CDITSDRTGSYEQYF. Here the CDR3 DNA reads TGTGACATCACCTCGGACCGGACTGGATCCTACGAGCAGTACTTC.

In the case of this clonotype: This may be a read error, as it is one base from a much larger clone. The chain carries TRBV24-1 and TRBJ1-2; D gene ambiguous. With 0 bases removed from V and 6 bases from J, the gap between germline ends came to 7 bases. Germline values: CDR1 KGHDR, CDR2 SFDVKD. The CDR3 sequence is 13 residues long. The CDR3 DNA sequence: TGTGCCACCAGTGATTTGTGGAGTCATGGCTACACCTTC. Its protein product is CATSDLWSHGYTF.

This clonotype occurred a few times. This rearrangement joins TRBV4-3 to TRBJ1-5, with D tentatively TRBD1 (6 bases). The CDR3 runs to 14 residues. Trimming took off 1 base at V and 7 bases at J, with 11 bases between the two ends. Germline-derived CDR1 and CDR2 are LGHNA and YSLEER. DNA for the CDR3: TGCGCCAGCAGCCAAGTACAGGGACGACAGCCCCAGCATTTT. Translation gives CASSQVQGRQPQHF.

A word on this clonotype: A much larger clone lies a single base off, so this may be a read error. The rearrangement joins TRBV5-5 to TRBJ2-7; 7 nucleotides match TRBD1. Looked up from germline, CDR1 is SGHKS and CDR2 is YYEKEE (reference sequence). The length of the CDR3 is 13 residues. CDR3 protein: CASSRDRLYERYF. Written as DNA, the CDR3 is TGTGCCAGCAGCCGGGACAGACTCTACGAGCGGTACTTC.

This clonotype is labeled as medium-sized. This rearrangement joins TRBV28 to TRBJ2-1; D is perhaps TRBD1 (6 bases). The CDR3 runs 17 residues. In germline, CDR1 is MDHEN, CDR2 SYDVKM. The V gene lost 5 bases and the J gene lost 5 bases, with 22 bases spanning the gap. CDR3 coding DNA: TGTGCCAGCAGTCGGCCGTTTTGCAGTAAGGGGGACAATGAGCAGTTCTTC. Protein product: CASSRPFCSKGDNEQFF.

The chain combines TRBV5-6 with TRBJ2-2, with 12 bases fitting TRBD2. Per germline, CDR1 SGHDT and CDR2 YYEEEE. This CDR3 is 16 amino acids long. With V trimmed by 3 bases and J by 6 bases, 6 bases remained unmatched. For the CDR3, the DNA is TGTGCCAGCAGCTCGACTAGCGGGAGATGTCCCGGGGAGCTGTTTTTT. It codes for CASSSTSGRCPGELFF. Full variable domain (outside the CDR3, taken from reference TRBV5-6 and TRBJ2-2): DAGVTQSPTHLIKTRGQQVTLRCSPKSGHDTVSWYQQALGQGPQFIFQYYEEEERQRGNFPDRFSGHQFPNYSSELNVNALLLGDSALYLCASSSTSGRCPGELFFGEGSRLTVL.

In its sample, this clonotype was seen once. Since a much larger clone is just one base distant, this may be a read error. This chain links TRBV7-2 with TRBJ2-5, with D uncertain. The CDR3 covers 13 residues. Germline CDR1 reads SGHTA; CDR2 reads FQGNSA. The CDR3 nucleotides read TGTGCCAGCAGCTTTTGCAGGCAAGAGTCCCAGTACTTC. This codes for CASSFCRQESQYF.

The chain joins TRBV29-1 to TRBJ2-7, with 7 bases lining up with TRBD2. The germline CDR1 and CDR2 sequences are SQVTM and ANQGSEA. This CDR3 has 19 residues. The trim removed 0 bases at V and 0 bases at J, leaving 17 bases unmatched. CDR3 sequence reads: CSVEEAPDPSGAFSYEQYF. CDR3 DNA: TGCAGCGTTGAAGAGGCTCCTGACCCCAGCGGGGCCTTCTCCTACGAGCAGTACTTC.

The chain couples TRBV6-5 to TRBJ1-2, with TRBD1 as a possible D gene (6 bases). Germline CDR1 and CDR2: MNHEY and SVGAGI. V was trimmed by 2 bases and J by 4 bases, leaving 11 bases between them. The CDR3 spans 14 residues. The CDR3 region is CASSYGRGGYGYTF. CDR3 nucleotide sequence: TGTGCCAGCAGTTACGGCAGGGGCGGCTATGGCTACACCTTC.

This clonotype was picked up a small number of times. V usage is TRBV7-8 and J usage is TRBJ2-7; D gene ambiguous. Germline CDR1 and CDR2: SGHVS and FQNEAQ. V was trimmed by 8 bases and J by 1 base, leaving 9 bases between them. CDR3 length: 12 residues. The DNA for the CDR3 is TGTGCCAGCGAGCTAGGGTCCTACGAGCAGTACTTC. Amino acid sequence: CASELGSYEQYF.

The chain uses TRBV5-5 and TRBJ2-2; a weak D match, TRBD1 (5 bases). Trimming pared 4 bases from V and 3 bases from J, leaving 10 bases between. The CDR3 spans 14 residues. Germline V gene data show CDR1 as SGHKS and CDR2 as YYEKEE (reference sequence). The CDR3 loop is CASSLRVDTGELFF. In DNA form, the CDR3 reads TGTGCCAGCAGCCTCAGGGTCGACACCGGGGAGCTGTTTTTT.

In its sample, this clonotype ranks as medium-sized. The chain joins TRBV12-3 or TRBV12-4 to TRBJ2-6; D is unclear. CDR3 length: 15 amino acids. V was cut by 5 bases and J by 2 bases, with 10 bases left in between. CDR3 protein: CASSTLAAGANVLTF. CDR3 nucleotide sequence: TGTGCCAGCAGTACCCTGGCGGCTGGGGCCAACGTCCTGACTTTC.

The V gene is TRBV5-4, the J gene TRBJ2-3; D not certain. CDR3 size: 13 residues. Deletions cut 0 bases from V and 10 bases from J, with 12 bases between. From germline, CDR1 is SGHNT and CDR2 YYREEE (reference sequence). DNA of the CDR3: TGTGCCAGCAGCTTGGCCGGTAGGGCAGCGCAGTATTTT. Amino acid sequence: CASSLAGRAAQYF.

This clonotype was detected a few times. This is likely a read error, given that the CDR3 carries no conserved phenylalanine or tryptophan at its end. The J gene is TRBJ2-6, the V gene TRBV5-1, with 8 bases fitting TRBD1. CDR3 length: 18 amino acids. J lost 2 bases, V lost 2 bases, and 9 bases had no gene match. Germline CDR1 SGHRS, CDR2 YFSETQ. The CDR3 region has the DNA TGCGCCAGCAGCTTTGGCCCCCTGACAGGGGCTGGGGCCAACGTCCTGACTCTC. This gives the protein CASSFGPLTGAGANVLTL.

The rearrangement uses TRBV4-3 and TRBJ2-7; tentatively, D is TRBD1 or TRBD2 (6 bases each). The germline V and J ends were trimmed by 1 base and 1 base, with 11 bases remaining between them. CDR3 length: 15 residues. Germline lookup yields CDR1 LGHNA and CDR2 YSLEER. The DNA of the CDR3 is TGCGCCAGCAGCCAAGTGAGGGGGACTTCCTACGAGCAGTACTTC. Translating it yields CASSQVRGTSYEQYF.

V gene TRBV4-2 combines with J gene TRBJ2-3, with 12 nucleotides matching TRBD1. Germline V lookup: CDR1 LGHNA, CDR2 YNFKEQ. The CDR3 is 15 residues long. The J segment lost 8 bases and the V segment lost 5 bases, leaving 8 bases of the junction unmatched. The CDR3 nucleotides are TGTGCCAGCAGCGTCCGGGACAGGGGGCGAAGTACGCAGTATTTT. Its translation: CASSVRDRGRSTQYF.

In this sample, this clonotype turned up a few times. A junction boundary mismatches the germline segment, possibly from a read error. This sequence joins TRBV7-7 and TRBJ1-4; TRBD1 matches at 8 bases. Germline V gives CDR1 SSHAT, CDR2 FNYEAQ (reference sequence). The length of the CDR3 is 14 residues. The CDR3 bases are TGTGCTAGCAGCTTGACAGGGGCAGGTGAAAAACTGTTTTTT. This gives the protein CASSLTGAGEKLFF.

Judged by abundance, this clonotype is medium-sized. This rearrangement joins TRBV10-3 to TRBJ2-1, with 12 bases matching TRBD2. V shed 2 bases, J shed 13 bases, and the junction held 6 bases outside the gene matches. The CDR3 has 14 amino acids. Germline-derived CDR1 and CDR2 are ENHRY and SYGVKD. In DNA form, the CDR3 reads TGTGCCATCAGTGAGACTAGCGGGGGGCGATCCCAGTTCTTC. This gives the protein CAISETSGGRSQFF.

V is TRBV7-3 and J is TRBJ2-5, with 7 bases lining up with TRBD1. The CDR3 has 15 residues. Losses at the gene ends were 4 bases for V and 3 bases for J; bases not matched to a gene: 8. Germline CDR1 and CDR2: SGHTA and FQGTGA. The CDR3 sequence: CASSSMGQPEETQYF. Here the CDR3 DNA reads TGTGCCAGCAGCTCCATGGGACAGCCGGAAGAGACCCAGTACTTC.

This clonotype was counted a few times. The J gene is TRBJ2-5, the V gene TRBV4-3; TRBD2 matches at 9 bases. The ends lost 3 bases at V and 4 bases at J; junction bases unmatched: 6. Germline V CDR1 and CDR2: LGHNA, YSLEER. CDR3 size: 15 residues. The CDR3 DNA follows: TGCGCCAGCAGCCACGGAGCGGGGGGCGGAGAGACCCAGTACTTC. Its protein product is CASSHGAGGGETQYF.

This chain uses TRBV23-1 with TRBJ1-3, with TRBD1 matching over 8 bases. TRBV23-1 is classed as an ORF, of uncertain function. The CDR3 sequence is 17 residues long. V shed 4 bases and J 2 bases; nucleotides not matched to a gene: 10. CDR3 nucleotide sequence: TGCGCCAGCAGTCCCCGCGGACAGGGCGGCCCTGGAAACACCATATATTTT. This encodes CASSPRGQGGPGNTIYF.

This sequence joins TRBV4-1 and TRBJ2-1; TRBD2 matches at 13 bases. The CDR3 has 20 residues. V lost 4 bases and J lost 3; bases outside the gene matches: 15. CDR1 is MGHRA and CDR2 is YSYEKL in the germline V gene. The chain's CDR3 is CASSRCGLAGACEIYNEQFF. The CDR3 DNA reads as TGCGCCAGCAGCCGATGTGGACTAGCGGGGGCCTGCGAGATCTACAATGAGCAGTTCTTC.

This chain joins TRBV24-1 and TRBJ2-3; D uncertain. The CDR3 totals 17 residues. V shed 3 bases and J shed 1 base, with 16 bases lying between them. Germline CDR1 KGHDR, CDR2 SFDVKD. CDR3 coding DNA: TGTGCCACCAGTGATCCATGGCCCCGCGATGGCACAGATACGCAGTATTTT. It specifies CATSDPWPRDGTDTQYF.

As to this clonotype: This sequence may be a read error, since a much larger clone differs from it by one base. As the CDR3 is not closed by the conserved phenylalanine or tryptophan, this likely results from a read error. The chain links TRBV10-3 to TRBJ1-2; no reliable D call. V was shortened by 0 bases and J by 6 bases, with 11 bases between the two germline ends. The V gene's germline CDR1 is ENHRY and CDR2 SYGVKD. The CDR3 contains 14 residues. CDR3: CAISESAWSNGYTY. In DNA form, the CDR3 reads TGTGCCATCAGTGAGTCCGCCTGGTCGAATGGCTACACCTAC.

On this clonotype itself: One end of the junction is discordant with germline, which a read error may explain. V and J are TRBV7-7 and TRBJ2-7; 7 bases fit TRBD2. Germline loops: CDR1 SSHAT, CDR2 FNYEAQ (reference sequence). This CDR3 spans 15 amino acids. For the CDR3, the DNA is TGTGCTAGCAGCTTAAAGGGAGGGCCCGCGTACGAGCGGTACTTC. It encodes CASSLKGGPAYERYF.

The chain links TRBV4-3 to TRBJ2-4; 9 bases map to TRBD2. The V and J ends lost 4 bases and 0 bases, in that order; junction bases with no gene match: 10. The CDR3 loop spans 18 amino acids. Germline V gene data show CDR1 as LGHNA and CDR2 as YSLEER. CDR3: CASSPVRGGGVAKNIQYF. The CDR3 coding sequence is TGCGCCAGCAGCCCAGTTCGGGGCGGGGGGGTAGCCAAAAACATTCAGTACTTC.

This clonotype turned up a few times. Compared with germline, one end of the junction differs, possibly owing to a read error. The chain employs TRBV7-7 and TRBJ2-3; D call uncertain. The V gene's germline CDR1 is SSHAT and CDR2 FNYEAQ (reference sequence). The CDR3 runs to 11 residues. In DNA, the CDR3 is TGTGCTAGCACCTACCCCCCGGCGCAGTATTTT. Its translation is CASTYPPAQYF. The whole variable domain, filled in from reference TRBV7-7 and TRBJ2-3, reads GAGVSQSPRYKVTKRGQDVTLRCDPISSHATLYWYQQALGQGPEFLTYFNYEAQPDKSGLPSDRFSAERPEGSISTLTIQRTEQRDSAMYRCASTYPPAQYFGPGTRLTVL.

The chain couples TRBV4-1 to TRBJ2-3; a possible D gene is TRBD1 (6 bases). The CDR3 covers 15 residues. V lost 3 bases, J lost 0 bases, and 10 bases lay in between. Germline CDR1 is MGHRA and CDR2 is YSYEKL. This chain's CDR3 is CASSQNRASTDTQYF. The CDR3 coding sequence is TGCGCCAGCAGCCAGAACAGGGCTAGCACAGATACGCAGTATTTT.